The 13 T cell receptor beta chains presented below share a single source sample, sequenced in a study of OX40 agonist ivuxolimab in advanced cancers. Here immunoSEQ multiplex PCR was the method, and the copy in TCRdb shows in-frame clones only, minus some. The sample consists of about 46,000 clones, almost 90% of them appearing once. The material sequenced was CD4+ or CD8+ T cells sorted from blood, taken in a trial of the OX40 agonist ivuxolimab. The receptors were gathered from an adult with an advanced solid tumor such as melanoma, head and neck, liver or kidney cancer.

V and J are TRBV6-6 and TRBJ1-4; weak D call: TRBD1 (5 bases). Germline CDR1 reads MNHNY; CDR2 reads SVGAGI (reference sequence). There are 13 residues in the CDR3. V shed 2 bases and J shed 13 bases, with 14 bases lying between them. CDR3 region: CASSYQDRGLLFF. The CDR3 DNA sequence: TGTGCCAGCAGTTACCAGGACCGGGGGTTACTGTTTTTT.

The CDR3 region has the DNA TGTGCCAGCAGCTTCCTGCGGGGGAACCAAGAGACCCAGTACTTC. Encoded protein: CASSFLRGNQETQYF. This sequence joins TRBV5-6 and TRBJ2-5; 7 bases match TRBD2. Germline CDR1 SGHDT, CDR2 YYEEEE. CDR3 size: 15 residues. J was trimmed by 0 bases and V by 2 bases; bases with no gene match: 4.

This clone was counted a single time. CDR3 DNA sequence: TGTGCCAGCAGTTTCCTCACCACGGGTAGGGATGAAAAACTGTTTTTT. As protein: CASSFLTTGRDEKLFF. The rearrangement joins TRBV27 to TRBJ1-4; D is undetermined. The CDR3 has 16 amino acids. V was shortened by 3 bases and J by 6 bases, with 17 bases between the two germline ends. CDR1 is MNHEY and CDR2 is SMNVEV in the germline V gene (reference sequence).

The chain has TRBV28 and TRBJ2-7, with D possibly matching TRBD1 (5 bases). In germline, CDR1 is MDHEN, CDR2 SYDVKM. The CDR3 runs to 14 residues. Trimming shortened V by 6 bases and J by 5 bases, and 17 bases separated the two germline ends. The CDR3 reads CASSPGQAGHEQYF. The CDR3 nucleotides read TGTGCCAGCAGCCCTGGACAAGCCGGACACGAGCAGTACTTC.

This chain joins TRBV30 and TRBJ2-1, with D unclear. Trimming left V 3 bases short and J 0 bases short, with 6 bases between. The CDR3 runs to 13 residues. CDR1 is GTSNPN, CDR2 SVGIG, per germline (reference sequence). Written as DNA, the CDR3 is TGTGCCTGGAGGTCGGACTCCTACAATGAGCAGTTCTTC. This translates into CAWRSDSYNEQFF. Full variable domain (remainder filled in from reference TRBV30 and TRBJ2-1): SQTIHQWPATLVQPVGSPLSLECTVEGTSNPNLYWYRQAAGRGLQLLFYSVGIGQISSEVPQNLSASRPQDRQFILSSKKLLLSDSGFYLCAWRSDSYNEQFFGPGTRLTVL.

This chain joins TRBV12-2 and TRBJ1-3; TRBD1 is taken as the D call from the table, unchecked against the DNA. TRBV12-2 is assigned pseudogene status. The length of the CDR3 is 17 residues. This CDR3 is CASRLGPRGHSGNTIYF. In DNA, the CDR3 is TGTGCAAGTCGCTTAGGCCCCAGGGGCCACTCTGGAAACACCATATATTTT.

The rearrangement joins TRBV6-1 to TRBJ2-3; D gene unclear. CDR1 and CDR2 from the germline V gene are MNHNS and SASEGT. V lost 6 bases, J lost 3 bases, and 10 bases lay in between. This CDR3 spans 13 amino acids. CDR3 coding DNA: TGTGCCAGCAGACCCTCCGGGACAGATACGCAGTATTTT. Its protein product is CASRPSGTDTQYF.

CDR3 in amino acids: CASSPKQGDSYEQYF. CDR3 DNA: TGTGCCAGCTCACCAAAACAGGGTGACTCCTACGAGCAGTACTTC. The V and J genes are TRBV18 and TRBJ2-7, with D perhaps TRBD1 (6 bases). From germline, CDR1 is KGHSH and CDR2 LQKENI. V lost 2 bases and J lost 0, with 11 bases in between. CDR3 length: 15 residues.

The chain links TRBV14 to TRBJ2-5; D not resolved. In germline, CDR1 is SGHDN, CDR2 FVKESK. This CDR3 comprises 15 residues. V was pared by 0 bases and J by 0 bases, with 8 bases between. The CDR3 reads CASSQDRTYQETQYF. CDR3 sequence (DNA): TGTGCCAGCAGCCAAGATCGAACGTACCAAGAGACCCAGTACTTC.

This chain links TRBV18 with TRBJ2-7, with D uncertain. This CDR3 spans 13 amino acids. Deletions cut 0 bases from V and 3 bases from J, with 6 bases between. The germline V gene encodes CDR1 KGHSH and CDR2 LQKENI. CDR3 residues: CASSPPNNYEQYF. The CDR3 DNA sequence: TGTGCCAGCTCACCACCCAACAACTACGAGCAGTACTTC.

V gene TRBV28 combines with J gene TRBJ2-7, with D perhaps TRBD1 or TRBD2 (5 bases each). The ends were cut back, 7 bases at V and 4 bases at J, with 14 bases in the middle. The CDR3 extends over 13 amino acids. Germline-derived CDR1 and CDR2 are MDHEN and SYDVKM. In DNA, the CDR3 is TGTGCCAGCACGTACGGGGCGAGGTACGAGCAGTACTTC. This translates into CASTYGARYEQYF.

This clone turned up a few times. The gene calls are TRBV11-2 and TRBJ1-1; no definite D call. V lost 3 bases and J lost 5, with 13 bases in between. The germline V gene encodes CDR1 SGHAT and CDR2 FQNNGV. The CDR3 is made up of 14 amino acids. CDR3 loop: CASSFSQLGTEAFF. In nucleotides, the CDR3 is TGTGCCAGCAGCTTTTCGCAGCTAGGGACTGAAGCTTTCTTT. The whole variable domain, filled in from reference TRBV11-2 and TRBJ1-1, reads EAGVAQSPRYKIIEKRQSVAFWCNPISGHATLYWYQQILGQGPKLLIQFQNNGVVDDSQLPKDRFSAERLKGVDSTLKIQPAKLEDSAVYLCASSFSQLGTEAFFGQGTRLTVV.

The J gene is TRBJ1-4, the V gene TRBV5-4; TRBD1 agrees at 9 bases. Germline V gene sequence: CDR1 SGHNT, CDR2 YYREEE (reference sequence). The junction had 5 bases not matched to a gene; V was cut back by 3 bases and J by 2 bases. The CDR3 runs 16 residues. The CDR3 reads CASSYTTGGTNEKLFF. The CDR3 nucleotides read TGTGCCAGCAGCTACACCACAGGGGGCACTAATGAAAAACTGTTTTTT.